The T cell receptor (beta chain) under discussion was sequenced for a study of blood T cell repertoires in COVID-19. Study-wide background: COVID-19 samples collected from the United States, Italy and Spain covered acute and convalescent phases. T cells, B-cell-depleted T cells, or PBMCs provided the cDNA or gDNA that served as material.

Authors' data handling: Estimates of nucleated cell counts were drawn from the amplification of reference gene primers. Method: immunoSEQ multiplex PCR; TCRdb's copy keeps in-frame clones and lacks some. V, J and clone size were drawn from that table, and D and trimming were deduced from the DNA. The sample carries a few hundred thousand clones, roughly 90% recorded once. Seattle researchers signed up patients amid active infection and tracked them longitudinally. This CDR3 region has 13 residues. Germline-derived CDR1 and CDR2 are SGHAT and FQNNGV. V was clipped by 0 bases and J by 8 bases, with 10 bases between them.

The sequenced material came from peripheral blood. The sequence was collected from a woman aged 25 to 45 with COVID-19, enrolled during active disease. The chain links TRBV11-2 to TRBJ1-1; D gene unclear. For the CDR3, the DNA is TGTGCCAGCAGCTTAGACTGGGTCGGGGAAGCTTTCTTT. Translating gives CASSLDWVGEAFF.